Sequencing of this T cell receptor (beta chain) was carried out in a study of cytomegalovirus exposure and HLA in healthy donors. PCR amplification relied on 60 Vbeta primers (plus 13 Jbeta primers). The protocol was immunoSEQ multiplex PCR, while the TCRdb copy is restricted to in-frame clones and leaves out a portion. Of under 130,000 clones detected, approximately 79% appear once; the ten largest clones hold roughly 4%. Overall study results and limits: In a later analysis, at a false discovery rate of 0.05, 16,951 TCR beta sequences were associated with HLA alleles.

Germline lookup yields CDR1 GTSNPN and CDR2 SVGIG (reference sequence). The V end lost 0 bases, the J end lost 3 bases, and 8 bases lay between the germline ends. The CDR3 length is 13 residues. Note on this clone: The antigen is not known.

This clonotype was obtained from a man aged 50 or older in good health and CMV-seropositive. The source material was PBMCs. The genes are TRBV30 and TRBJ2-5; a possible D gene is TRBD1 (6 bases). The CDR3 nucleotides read TGTGCCTGGAGTGTATGGGACAAAGAGACCCAGTACTTC. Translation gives CAWSVWDKETQYF.